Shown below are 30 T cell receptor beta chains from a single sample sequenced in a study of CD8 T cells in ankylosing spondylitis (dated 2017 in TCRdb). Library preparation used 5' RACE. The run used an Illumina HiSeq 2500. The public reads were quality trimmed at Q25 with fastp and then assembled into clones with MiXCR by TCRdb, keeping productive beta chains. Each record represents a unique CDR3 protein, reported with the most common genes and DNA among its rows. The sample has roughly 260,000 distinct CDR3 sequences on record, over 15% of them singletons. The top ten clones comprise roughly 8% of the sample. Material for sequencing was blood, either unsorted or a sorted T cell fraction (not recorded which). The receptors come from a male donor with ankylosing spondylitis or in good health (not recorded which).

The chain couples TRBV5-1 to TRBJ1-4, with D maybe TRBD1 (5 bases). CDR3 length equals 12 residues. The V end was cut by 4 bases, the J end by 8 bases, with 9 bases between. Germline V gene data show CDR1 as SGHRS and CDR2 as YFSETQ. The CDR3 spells CASSGDDEKLFF. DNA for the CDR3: TGCGCCAGCAGCGGGGACGACGAAAAACTGTTTTTT.

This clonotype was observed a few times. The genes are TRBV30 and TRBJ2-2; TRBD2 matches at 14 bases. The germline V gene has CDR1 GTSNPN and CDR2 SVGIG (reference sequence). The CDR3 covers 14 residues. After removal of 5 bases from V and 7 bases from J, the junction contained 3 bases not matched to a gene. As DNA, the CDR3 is TGTGCCTGGGGACTAGCGGGAGGTATCGGGGAGCTGTTTTTT. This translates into CAWGLAGGIGELFF. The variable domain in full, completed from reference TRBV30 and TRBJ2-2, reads SQTIHQWPATLVQPVGSPLSLECTVEGTSNPNLYWYRQAAGRGLQLLFYSVGIGQISSEVPQNLSASRPQDRQFILSSKKLLLSDSGFYLCAWGLAGGIGELFFGEGSRLTVL.

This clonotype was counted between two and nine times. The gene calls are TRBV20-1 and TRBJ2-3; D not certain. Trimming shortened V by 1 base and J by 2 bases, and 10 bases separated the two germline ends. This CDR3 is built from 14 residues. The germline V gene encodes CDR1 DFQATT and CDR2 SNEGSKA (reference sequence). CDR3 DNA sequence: TGCAGTGCTAGAGGTCAGGCGAACACAGATACGCAGTATTTT. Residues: CSARGQANTDTQYF.

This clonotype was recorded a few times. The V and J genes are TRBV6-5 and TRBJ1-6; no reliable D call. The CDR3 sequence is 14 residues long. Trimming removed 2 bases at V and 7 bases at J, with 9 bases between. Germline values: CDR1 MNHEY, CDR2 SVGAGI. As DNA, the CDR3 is TGTGCCAGCAGTTACGAAGCAGGCAATTCACCCCTCCACTTT. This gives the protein CASSYEAGNSPLHF.

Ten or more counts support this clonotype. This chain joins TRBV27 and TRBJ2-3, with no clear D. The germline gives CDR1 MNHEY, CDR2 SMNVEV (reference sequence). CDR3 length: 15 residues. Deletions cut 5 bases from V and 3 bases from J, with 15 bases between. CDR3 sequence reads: CASSLLVDRTDTQYF. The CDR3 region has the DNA TGTGCCAGCAGTCTACTGGTGGACCGGACAGATACGCAGTATTTT.

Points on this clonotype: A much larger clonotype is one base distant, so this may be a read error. CDR3 DNA: TGTGTCAGCAGCCAATACTCTGGGGAAAAACTGTTTTTT. Amino acids: CVSSQYSGEKLFF. The chain links TRBV3-1 to TRBJ1-4; D gene ambiguous. This CDR3 has 13 amino acids. Germline loops: CDR1 LGHDT, CDR2 YNNKEL (reference sequence).

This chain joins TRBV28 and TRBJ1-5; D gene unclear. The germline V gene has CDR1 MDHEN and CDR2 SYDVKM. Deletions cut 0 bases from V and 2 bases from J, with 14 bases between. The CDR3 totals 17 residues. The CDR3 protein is CASSLWRQLGGNQPQHF. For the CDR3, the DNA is TGTGCCAGCAGTTTATGGCGGCAGCTGGGAGGCAATCAGCCCCAGCATTTT.

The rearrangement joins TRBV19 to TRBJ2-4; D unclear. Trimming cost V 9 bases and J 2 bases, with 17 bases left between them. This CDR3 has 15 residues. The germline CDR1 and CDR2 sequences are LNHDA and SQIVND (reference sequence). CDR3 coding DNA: TGTGCCAGCCGCCCGAACTGGCAGCCCAAAAACATTCAGTACTTC. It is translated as CASRPNWQPKNIQYF.

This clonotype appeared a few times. This CDR3 is CASSFGGRGETQYF. For the CDR3, the DNA is TGTGCCAGCAGTTTCGGGGGCCGAGGGGAGACCCAGTACTTC. V gene TRBV12-3 or TRBV12-4 combines with J gene TRBJ2-5; either TRBD1 or TRBD2 may fit D (6 bases each). The germline V and J ends were trimmed by 3 bases and 5 bases, with 13 bases remaining between them. CDR3 size: 14 residues.

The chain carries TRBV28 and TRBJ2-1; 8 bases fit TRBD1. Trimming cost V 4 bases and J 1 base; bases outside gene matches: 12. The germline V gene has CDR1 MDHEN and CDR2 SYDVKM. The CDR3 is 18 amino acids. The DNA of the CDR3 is TGTGCCAGCAGTTCCGAAGGTCTGGGGACAGGATCCTACAATGAGCAGTTCTTC. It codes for CASSSEGLGTGSYNEQFF.

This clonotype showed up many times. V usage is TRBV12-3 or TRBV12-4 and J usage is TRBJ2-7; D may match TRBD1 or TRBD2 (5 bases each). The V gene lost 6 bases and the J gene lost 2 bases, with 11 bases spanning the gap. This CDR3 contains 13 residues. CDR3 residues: CASSRDRAYEQYV. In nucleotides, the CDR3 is TGTGCCAGCAGCCGGGACCGAGCCTACGAGCAGTACGTC.

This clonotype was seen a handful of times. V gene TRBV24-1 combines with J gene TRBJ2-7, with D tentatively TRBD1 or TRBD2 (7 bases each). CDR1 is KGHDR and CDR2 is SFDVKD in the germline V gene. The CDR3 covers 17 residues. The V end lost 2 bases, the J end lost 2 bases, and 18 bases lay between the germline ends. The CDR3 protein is CATSDSKQGRGPYEQYV. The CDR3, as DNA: TGTGCCACCAGTGATTCAAAACAGGGGAGGGGACCCTACGAGCAGTACGTC.

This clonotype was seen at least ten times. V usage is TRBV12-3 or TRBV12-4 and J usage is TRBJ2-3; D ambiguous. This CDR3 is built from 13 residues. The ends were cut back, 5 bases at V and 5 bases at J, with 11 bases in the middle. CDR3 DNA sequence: TGTGCCAGCAGTCCCCAGCGTGGAGATACGCAGTATTTT. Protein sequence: CASSPQRGDTQYF.

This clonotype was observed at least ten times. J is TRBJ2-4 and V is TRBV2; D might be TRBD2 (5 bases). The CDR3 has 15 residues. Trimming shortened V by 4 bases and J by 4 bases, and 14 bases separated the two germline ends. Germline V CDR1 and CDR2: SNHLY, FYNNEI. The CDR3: CASSAAAVPKNIQYF. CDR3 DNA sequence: TGTGCCAGCAGTGCAGCGGCAGTACCTAAAAACATTCAGTACTTC. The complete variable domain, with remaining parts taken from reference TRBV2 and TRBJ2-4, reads EPEVTQTPSHQVTQMGQEVILRCVPISNHLYFYWYRQILGQKVEFLVSFYNNEISEKSEIFDDQFSVERPDGSNFTLKIRSTKLEDSAMYFCASSAAAVPKNIQYFGAGTRLSVL.

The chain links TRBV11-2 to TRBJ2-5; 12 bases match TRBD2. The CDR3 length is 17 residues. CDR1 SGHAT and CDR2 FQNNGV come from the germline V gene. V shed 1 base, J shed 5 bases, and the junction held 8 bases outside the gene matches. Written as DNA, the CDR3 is TGTGCCAGCAGCTTAGGGATTCGACTAGCGGGAGCGGAGACCCAGTACTTC. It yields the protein CASSLGIRLAGAETQYF.

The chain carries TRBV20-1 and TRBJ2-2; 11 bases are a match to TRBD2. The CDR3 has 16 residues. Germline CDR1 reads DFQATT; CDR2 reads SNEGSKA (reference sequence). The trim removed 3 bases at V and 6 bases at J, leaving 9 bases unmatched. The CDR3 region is CSARGLTSGESGELFF. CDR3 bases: TGCAGTGCTAGGGGCCTGACTAGCGGGGAATCCGGGGAGCTGTTTTTT.

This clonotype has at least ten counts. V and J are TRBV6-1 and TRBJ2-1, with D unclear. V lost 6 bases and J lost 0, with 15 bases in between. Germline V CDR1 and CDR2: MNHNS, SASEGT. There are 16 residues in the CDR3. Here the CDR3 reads CASSPSRPSSYNEQFF. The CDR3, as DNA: TGTGCCAGCAGCCCCAGCAGACCGAGCTCCTACAATGAGCAGTTCTTC.

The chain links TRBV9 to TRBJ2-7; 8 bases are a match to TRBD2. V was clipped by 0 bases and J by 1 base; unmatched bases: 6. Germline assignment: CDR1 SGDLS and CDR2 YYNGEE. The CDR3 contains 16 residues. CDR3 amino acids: CASSVGQRGFSYEQYV. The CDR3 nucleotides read TGTGCCAGCAGCGTAGGTCAGCGGGGGTTTTCCTACGAGCAGTACGTC.

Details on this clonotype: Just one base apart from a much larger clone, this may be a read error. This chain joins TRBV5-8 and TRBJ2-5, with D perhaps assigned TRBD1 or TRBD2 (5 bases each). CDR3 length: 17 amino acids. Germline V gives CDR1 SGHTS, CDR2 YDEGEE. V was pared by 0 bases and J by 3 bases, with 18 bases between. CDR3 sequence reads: CASSLGWGSPRKETQYF. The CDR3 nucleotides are TGTGCCAGCAGCTTGGGGTGGGGGTCACCGCGGAAAGAGACCCAGTACTTC.

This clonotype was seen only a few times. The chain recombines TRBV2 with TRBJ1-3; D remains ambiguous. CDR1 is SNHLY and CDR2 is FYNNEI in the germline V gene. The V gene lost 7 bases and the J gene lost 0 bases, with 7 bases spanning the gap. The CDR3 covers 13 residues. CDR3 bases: TGTGCCAGCACGTCGGGCTCTGGAAACACCATATATTTT. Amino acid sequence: CASTSGSGNTIYF.

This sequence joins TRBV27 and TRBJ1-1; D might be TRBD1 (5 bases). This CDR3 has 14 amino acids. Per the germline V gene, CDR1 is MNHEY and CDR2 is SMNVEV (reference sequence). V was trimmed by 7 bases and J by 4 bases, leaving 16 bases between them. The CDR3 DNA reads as TGTGCCAGCATTGGGGCCAGCTCACCCACTGAAGCTTTCTTT. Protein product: CASIGASSPTEAFF.

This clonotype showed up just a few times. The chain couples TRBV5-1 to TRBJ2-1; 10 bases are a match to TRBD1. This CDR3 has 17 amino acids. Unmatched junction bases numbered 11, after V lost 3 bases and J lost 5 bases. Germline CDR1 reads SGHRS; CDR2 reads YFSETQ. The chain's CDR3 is CASSSMGWDRGHNEQFF. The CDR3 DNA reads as TGCGCCAGCAGCTCAATGGGATGGGACAGGGGACACAATGAGCAGTTCTTC.

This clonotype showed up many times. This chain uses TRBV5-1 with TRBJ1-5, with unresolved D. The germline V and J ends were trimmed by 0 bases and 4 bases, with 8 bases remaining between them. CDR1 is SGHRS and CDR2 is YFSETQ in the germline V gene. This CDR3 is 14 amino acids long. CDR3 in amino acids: CASSLGHANQPQHF. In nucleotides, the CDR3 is TGCGCCAGCAGCTTGGGTCATGCGAATCAGCCCCAGCATTTT.

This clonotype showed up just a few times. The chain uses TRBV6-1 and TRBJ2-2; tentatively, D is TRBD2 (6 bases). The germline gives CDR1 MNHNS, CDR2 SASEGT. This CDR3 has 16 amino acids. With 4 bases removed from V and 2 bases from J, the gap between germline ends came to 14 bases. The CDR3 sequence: CASSVFSGDNTGELFF. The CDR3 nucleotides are TGTGCCAGCAGTGTTTTTAGCGGAGACAACACCGGGGAGCTGTTTTTT.

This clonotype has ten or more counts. This CDR3 is CASSLISGYNEQFF. CDR3 nucleotide sequence: TGTGCCAGCAGTTTAATTTCGGGGTACAATGAGCAGTTCTTC. The chain couples TRBV12-3 or TRBV12-4 to TRBJ2-1, with a tentative D call TRBD2 (5 bases). The ends were cut back, 2 bases at V and 4 bases at J, with 9 bases in the middle. This CDR3 comprises 14 residues.

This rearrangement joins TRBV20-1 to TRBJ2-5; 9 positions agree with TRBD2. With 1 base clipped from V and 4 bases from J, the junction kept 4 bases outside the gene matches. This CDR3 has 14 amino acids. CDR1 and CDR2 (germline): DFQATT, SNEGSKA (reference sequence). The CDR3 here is CSARVSGRAETQYF. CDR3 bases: TGCAGTGCTAGAGTTAGCGGGAGAGCAGAGACCCAGTACTTC.

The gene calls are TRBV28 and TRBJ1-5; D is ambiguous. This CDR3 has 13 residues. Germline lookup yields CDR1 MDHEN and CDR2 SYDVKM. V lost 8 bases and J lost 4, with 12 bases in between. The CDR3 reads CASLTSGNQPQHF. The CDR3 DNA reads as TGTGCCAGCCTCACATCGGGGAATCAGCCCCAGCATTTT.

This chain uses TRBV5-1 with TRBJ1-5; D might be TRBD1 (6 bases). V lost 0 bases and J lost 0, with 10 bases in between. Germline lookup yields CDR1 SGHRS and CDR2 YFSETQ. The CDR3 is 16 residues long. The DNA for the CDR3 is TGCGCCAGCAGCTTGGCAGGGGTCGATAGCAATCAGCCCCAGCATTTT. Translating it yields CASSLAGVDSNQPQHF. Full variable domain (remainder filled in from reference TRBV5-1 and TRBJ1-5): KAGVTQTPRYLIKTRGQQVTLSCSPISGHRSVSWYQQTPGQGLQFLFEYFSETQRNKGNFPGRFSGRQFSNSRSEMNVSTLELGDSALYLCASSLAGVDSNQPQHFGDGTRLSIL.

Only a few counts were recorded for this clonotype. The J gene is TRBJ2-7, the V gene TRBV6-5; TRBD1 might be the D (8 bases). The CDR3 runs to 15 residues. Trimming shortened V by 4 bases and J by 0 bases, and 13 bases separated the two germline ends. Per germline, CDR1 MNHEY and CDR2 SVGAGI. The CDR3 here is CASSSQGGSSYEQYV. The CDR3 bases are TGTGCCAGCAGTTCACAGGGGGGGAGCTCCTACGAGCAGTACGTC.

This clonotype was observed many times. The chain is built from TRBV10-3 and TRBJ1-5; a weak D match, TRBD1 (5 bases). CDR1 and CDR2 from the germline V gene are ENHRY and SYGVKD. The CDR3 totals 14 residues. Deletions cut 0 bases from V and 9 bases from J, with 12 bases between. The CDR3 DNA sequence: TGTGCCATCAGTGAGTCAAGGGACCTGGGGCCCCAGCATTTT. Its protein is CAISESRDLGPQHF.